This passage covers 13 T cell receptor beta chains from one sample sequenced in a study of blood T cell repertoires in COVID-19. Sequenced by immunoSEQ multiplex PCR; TCRdb stores in-frame clones only, minus some. Of 90,000 or so clones in the sample, approximately 91% were seen once. What was sequenced was peripheral blood. All receptors derive from a man in his 60s with COVID-19, enrolled during active disease.

The V gene is TRBV28, the J gene TRBJ2-1; 10 bases are a match to TRBD2. Germline trimming cut 3 bases from V and 16 bases from J; bases unmatched to any gene: 12. CDR1 is MDHEN and CDR2 is SYDVKM in the germline V gene. The CDR3 consists of 14 residues. The chain's CDR3 is CASSFGLAGVGDFF. The CDR3 region has the DNA TGTGCCAGCAGTTTTGGGCTAGCGGGAGTAGGTGACTTCTTC. Looking up the rest from reference TRBV28 and TRBJ2-1 gives the full variable domain: DVKVTQSSRYLVKRTGEKVFLECVQDMDHENMFWYRQDPGLGLRLIYFSYDVKMKEKGDIPEGYSVSREKKERFSLILESASTNQTSMYLCASSFGLAGVGDFFGPGTRLTVL.

The J gene is TRBJ2-7, the V gene TRBV4-2; D gene unclear. The V gene lost 1 base and the J gene lost 7 bases, with 11 bases spanning the gap. Germline V CDR1 and CDR2: LGHNA, YNFKEQ. The CDR3 runs to 13 residues. The CDR3, as DNA: TGTGCCAGCAGCCAAGTGTCGGCGAGGGAGCAGTACTTC. Encoded protein: CASSQVSAREQYF.

The chain carries TRBV5-1 and TRBJ2-3, with 7 bases fitting TRBD2. The V gene end was trimmed by 1 base and the J gene end by 9 bases; junction bases not matched to a gene: 8. Per the germline V gene, CDR1 is SGHRS and CDR2 is YFSETQ. This CDR3 comprises 14 residues. The CDR3 nucleotides read TGCGCCAGCAGCTTGTCGGCGGGAGACTTGACGCAGTATTTT. Its protein is CASSLSAGDLTQYF.

The chain couples TRBV5-4 to TRBJ1-1; possible D gene TRBD1, 5 bases. Trimming took 0 bases from V and 5 from J, leaving 14 bases between them. There are 15 residues in the CDR3. Looked up from germline, CDR1 is SGHNT and CDR2 is YYREEE (reference sequence). The CDR3 DNA follows: TGTGCCAGCAGCTTGGCCAAAGGGGTGAGGACTGAAGCTTTCTTT. Translating it yields CASSLAKGVRTEAFF.

V and J are TRBV7-3 and TRBJ1-1; D possibly corresponds to TRBD1 (6 bases). V lost 1 base to trimming and J lost 5 bases, with 11 bases between them. Germline V gives CDR1 SGHTA, CDR2 FQGTGA. The CDR3 runs to 14 residues. The CDR3 here is CASSLNREGTEAFF. In DNA, the CDR3 is TGTGCCAGCAGCTTAAACAGGGAGGGAACTGAAGCTTTCTTT.

V gene TRBV15 combines with J gene TRBJ1-3; 7 bases align to TRBD1. The CDR3 spans 14 residues. V lost 4 bases and J lost 5; bases outside the gene matches: 5. Germline lookup yields CDR1 LNHNV and CDR2 YYDKDF (reference sequence). CDR3 nucleotide sequence: TGTGCCACCAGCAAAGAACAGGGGAGAAACACCATATATTTT. Its translation is CATSKEQGRNTIYF.

The rearrangement joins TRBV4-2 to TRBJ2-3, with 10 bases aligning to TRBD1. V was pared by 4 bases and J by 1 base, with 5 bases of the junction left unmatched. The CDR3 length is 16 residues. Germline values: CDR1 LGHNA, CDR2 YNFKEQ. CDR3 residues: CASSPRDRGGTDTQYF. The CDR3 DNA sequence: TGTGCCAGCAGCCCGAGGGACAGGGGAGGCACAGATACGCAGTATTTT.

The chain joins TRBV11-3 to TRBJ2-3, with D tentatively TRBD1 (5 bases). V was cut by 1 base and J by 1 base, with 9 bases left in between. Germline CDR1 is SGHNT and CDR2 is YENEEA. This CDR3 has 15 amino acids. The CDR3 DNA reads TGTGCCAGCAGCTTAGGGGGCGAGGGCACAGATACGCAGTATTTT. Protein sequence: CASSLGGEGTDTQYF. Drawing the rest from reference TRBV11-3 and TRBJ2-3, the complete variable domain is EAGVVQSPRYKIIEKKQPVAFWCNPISGHNTLYWYLQNLGQGPELLIRYENEEAVDDSQLPKDRFSAERLKGVDSTLKIQPAELGDSAVYLCASSLGGEGTDTQYFGPGTRLTVL.

The chain links TRBV19 to TRBJ1-4; tentatively, D is TRBD1 (5 bases). The germline V gene encodes CDR1 LNHDA and CDR2 SQIVND (reference sequence). The CDR3 runs 15 residues. Trimming took 6 bases from V and 0 from J, leaving 11 bases between them. The CDR3 loop is CASRTGPATNEKLFF. The CDR3 bases are TGTGCCAGTAGAACAGGACCTGCAACTAATGAAAAACTGTTTTTT.

The gene calls are TRBV5-1 and TRBJ2-5; 10 bases are a match to TRBD1. The CDR3 consists of 17 residues. The V segment lost 4 bases and the J segment 0 bases; nucleotides outside the gene matches: 9. CDR1 and CDR2 (germline): SGHRS, YFSETQ. The CDR3 here is CASSTGQGRGYQETQYF. The CDR3 nucleotides are TGCGCCAGCAGCACGGGACAGGGGAGGGGGTACCAAGAGACCCAGTACTTC. Combining the CDR3 with reference TRBV5-1 and TRBJ2-5 gives the whole variable domain KAGVTQTPRYLIKTRGQQVTLSCSPISGHRSVSWYQQTPGQGLQFLFEYFSETQRNKGNFPGRFSGRQFSNSRSEMNVSTLELGDSALYLCASSTGQGRGYQETQYFGPGTRLLVL.

The gene calls are TRBV11-3 and TRBJ2-1; the match to TRBD2 covers 11 bases. CDR3 size: 15 residues. The junction had 4 bases not matched to a gene; V was cut back by 3 bases and J by 6 bases. The germline CDR1 and CDR2 sequences are SGHNT and YENEEA. The CDR3 region has the DNA TGTGCCAGCAGCTTCGGAGGGACTAGCGGCAATGAGCAGTTCTTC. Protein: CASSFGGTSGNEQFF.

The CDR3 region is CASSQDSPGADEQYF. CDR3 DNA sequence: TGCGCCAGCAGCCAAGACTCTCCAGGGGCGGACGAGCAGTACTTC. The V gene is TRBV4-1, the J gene TRBJ2-7; a possible D gene is TRBD1 (6 bases). The V gene lost 0 bases and the J gene lost 5 bases, with 14 bases spanning the gap. The CDR3 contains 15 residues. In germline, CDR1 is MGHRA, CDR2 YSYEKL.

This chain joins TRBV2 and TRBJ2-5, with TRBD1 matching 7 bases. With V trimmed by 4 bases and J by 4 bases, 3 bases remained unmatched. The CDR3 consists of 13 residues. The germline V gene has CDR1 SNHLY and CDR2 FYNNEI. This CDR3 reads CASSATGRETQYF. The DNA of the CDR3 is TGTGCCAGCAGTGCGACAGGGAGAGAGACCCAGTACTTC.